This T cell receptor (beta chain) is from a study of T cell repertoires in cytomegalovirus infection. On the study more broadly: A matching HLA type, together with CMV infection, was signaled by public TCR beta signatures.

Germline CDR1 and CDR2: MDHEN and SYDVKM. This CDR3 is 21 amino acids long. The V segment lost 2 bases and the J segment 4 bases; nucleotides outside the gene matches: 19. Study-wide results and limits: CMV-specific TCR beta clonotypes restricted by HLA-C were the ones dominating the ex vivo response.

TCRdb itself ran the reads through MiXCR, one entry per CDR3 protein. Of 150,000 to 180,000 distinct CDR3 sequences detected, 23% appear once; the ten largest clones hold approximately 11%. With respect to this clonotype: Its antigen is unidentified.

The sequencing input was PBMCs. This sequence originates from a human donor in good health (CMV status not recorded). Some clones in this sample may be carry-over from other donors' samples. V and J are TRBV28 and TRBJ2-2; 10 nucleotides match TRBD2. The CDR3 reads CASSLEGAGGIITLTTGELFF. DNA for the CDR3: TGTGCCAGCAGTTTAGAAGGAGCGGGGGGGATCATAACACTTACCACCGGGGAGCTGTTTTTT. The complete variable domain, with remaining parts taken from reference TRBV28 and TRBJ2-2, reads DVKVTQSSRYLVKRTGEKVFLECVQDMDHENMFWYRQDPGLGLRLIYFSYDVKMKEKGDIPEGYSVSREKKERFSLILESASTNQTSMYLCASSLEGAGGIITLTTGELFFGEGSRLTVL.